This is a list of T cell receptor beta chains from one sample in a study of T-cell reconstitution after alpha-beta-depleted transplantation in children. One entry per CDR3 protein results from TCRdb running MiXCR on the PCR reads. The repertoire holds around 380,000 distinct CDR3 sequences, with around 9.9% as singletons. The specimen comprised PBMCs from the stem cell graft donor, sampled from the stem cell graft. The receptor source for this set is a human donor who donated a stem cell graft to a child with acute myeloid leukemia. The CDR3 runs from the conserved cysteine through the conserved F or W. The D gene is left open where the match is weak. Size tells how often a clone was seen (once, few, many) or the class of an expanded clone, and some rows leave it out.

>.|13|TRBJ2-3|.|TRBV10-2
TGCGCCAGCGGCGAGGGGGGCTCAGATACGCAGTATTTT
CASGEGGSDTQYF
>.|15|TRBJ2-4|.|TRBV6-5
TGTGCCAGCAGTTCAAGGTGGGGCCACAAAAACATTCAGTACTTC
CASSSRWGHKNIQYF
>.|14|TRBJ1-1|TRBD1|TRBV29-1
TGCAGCGTTGGCCGGGACAGGGGGCTTTCTGAAGCTTTCTTT
CSVGRDRGLSEAFF
>.|14|TRBJ1-5|TRBD1|TRBV19
TGTGCCAGTACTGGGACAGGGGGGACTCAGCCCCAGCATTTT
CASTGTGGTQPQHF
>.|16|TRBJ2-1|.|TRBV11-2
TGTGCCAGCAGCTTAGATCCAAGGAGCTCCTACAATGAGCAGTTCTTC
CASSLDPRSSYNEQFF
>.|11|TRBJ2-7|TRBD2|TRBV20-1
TGCAGTGCTAGCGGGGGAGGGGTAGCGTACTTC
CSASGGGVAYF
>few|15|TRBJ2-5|TRBD2|TRBV5-5
TGTGCCAGCAGCTTGTACGGGAGGGCCGGTGAGACCCAGTACTTC
CASSLYGRAGETQYF
>.|15|TRBJ2-3|TRBD1|TRBV18
TGTGCCAGCTCACGGGGACAGGGGAGCACAGATACGCAGTATTTT
CASSRGQGSTDTQYF
>.|14|TRBJ2-5|.|TRBV3-1
TGTGCCAGCAGCCCCCGACTAGTACGAGAGACCCAGTACTTC
CASSPRLVRETQYF
>.|15|TRBJ1-2|.|TRBV27
TGTGCCAGCAGTCTGGCGGGAGCCGTGAGCGGTGGCTACACCTTC
CASSLAGAVSGGYTF
>.|15|TRBJ2-7|.|TRBV6-1
TGTGCCAGCACTCGGGGGACTGCAAGCTCCTACGAGCAGTACTTC
CASTRGTASSYEQYF
>.|12|TRBJ2-3|.|TRBV6-5
TGTGCCAGCATGGACTTTCGAAATACGCAGTATTTT
CASMDFRNTQYF
>.|12|TRBJ1-1|.|TRBV9
TGTGCCAGCAGTGCCGCGGGATCAGGGGCTTTCTTT
CASSAAGSGAFF
>.|13|TRBJ2-7|.|TRBV18
TGTGCCAGCTCACCCCCGGGATCGGGCGAGCAGTACTTC
CASSPPGSGEQYF
>few|14|TRBJ1-1|.|TRBV20-1
TGCAGTGCTAAAGACGGCCCCATGAACACTGAAGCTTTCTTT
CSAKDGPMNTEAFF
>.|14|TRBJ2-3|TRBD2|TRBV27
TGTGCCAGCAGTTTGTGGACTAGGGCAGATACGCAGTATTTT
CASSLWTRADTQYF
>few|17|TRBJ2-4|TRBD1|TRBV7-9
TGTGCCAGCAGCGAGACAGGGTATAACCCTGACAAAAACATTCAGTACTTC
CASSETGYNPDKNIQYF
>.|17|TRBJ2-1|.|TRBV20-1
TGCAGTGCTCCTAGCGCCCGCACTTCCTCCATGGACAATGAGCAGTTCTTC
CSAPSARTSSMDNEQFF
>few|14|TRBJ1-5|TRBD1|TRBV20-1
TGCAGTGCTAGGGACAGGGACGCTAATCAGCCCCAGCATTTT
CSARDRDANQPQHF
>many|16|TRBJ2-3|.|TRBV12-3/TRBV12-4
TGTGCCAGCAGCTACCGGATCGGGTCTCACACAGATACGCAGTATTTT
CASSYRIGSHTDTQYF
>.|14|TRBJ2-7|.|TRBV4-1
TGCGCCAGCAGCCAAGGGCACAACTCCTACGAGCAGTACTTC
CASSQGHNSYEQYF
>.|15|TRBJ1-4|.|TRBV29-1
TGCAGCGTTGAAGAAAGGGTGGAGTTGAATGAAAAACTGTTTTTT
CSVEERVELNEKLFF
>many|13|TRBJ2-5|TRBD1|TRBV10-3
TGTGCCATACAGGGGGGTTACCAAGAGACCCAGTACTTC
CAIQGGYQETQYF
>.|15|TRBJ1-1|TRBD1|TRBV10-3
TGTGCCATCCGCGGACAGGGGGCCCCGATGTCTGAAGCTTTCTTT
CAIRGQGAPMSEAFF
>few|15|TRBJ2-5|.|TRBV7-6
TGTGCCAGCAGCTTAGGAGGGAGGCCACAAGAGACCCAGTACTTC
CASSLGGRPQETQYF
>few|13|TRBJ1-1|.|TRBV5-1
TGCGCCACCACGGGAGACAGGAACACTGAAGCTTTCTTT
CATTGDRNTEAFF
>.|15|TRBJ2-5|.|TRBV10-3
TGTGCCATCAGCTCCTCACCGGGAGCCCAAGAGACCCAGTACTTC
CAISSSPGAQETQYF
>few|16|TRBJ2-1|.|TRBV20-1
TGCAGTGCTAGAGCTGGGGGCGGGGGCGGATACAATGAGCAGTTCTTC
CSARAGGGGGYNEQFF
>few|13|TRBJ2-1|.|TRBV19
TGTGCCAGTAGTATTTCCAGGAACAATGAGCAGTTCTTC
CASSISRNNEQFF
>many|14|TRBJ2-3|TRBD2|TRBV20-1
TGCAGTGCTCCCGTATCGGGGACTAGCGATACGCAGTATTTT
CSAPVSGTSDTQYF
>many|13|TRBJ2-1|TRBD2|TRBV12-3/TRBV12-4
TGTGCCAGCAGGGCGGGGGGGATTAATGAGCAGTTCTTC
CASRAGGINEQFF
>.|14|TRBJ2-1|TRBD2|TRBV5-5
TGTGCCAGCAGCTTGAGCGGGGGCTACAATGAGCAGTTCTTC
CASSLSGGYNEQFF
>.|13|TRBJ2-7|.|TRBV5-1
TGCGCCAGCAGCTTGGGTGAGGGCTGGGAGCAGTACTTC
CASSLGEGWEQYF
>few|12|TRBJ2-5|.|TRBV20-1
TGCAGTGCTAGCGAGGACCCAGAGACCCAGTACTTC
CSASEDPETQYF
>.|14|TRBJ2-7|TRBD1|TRBV11-1
TGTGCCAGCAGCTACAGGACAGGGCAATACGAGCAGTACTTC
CASSYRTGQYEQYF
>many|16|TRBJ2-2|TRBD2|TRBV9
TGTGCCAGCAGCGTAGGCGGGGGGTCCCACACCGGGGAGCTGTTTTTT
CASSVGGGSHTGELFF
>.|13|TRBJ1-5|.|TRBV6-5
TGTGCCAGCAGTTACCGGGGAAGTCAGCCCCAGCATTTT
CASSYRGSQPQHF
>few|16|TRBJ2-4|TRBD1|TRBV7-8
TGTGCCAGCAGCTTCTCCCCAACCGGGACAGCAAACATTCAGTACTTC
CASSFSPTGTANIQYF
>many|17|TRBJ2-5|TRBD1|TRBV5-6
TGTGCCAGCAGCCGAAAGCTGGGGACAGGGGGCCAAGAGACCCAGTACTTC
CASSRKLGTGGQETQYF
>.|14|TRBJ2-5|.|TRBV20-1
TGCAGTGCTAGAGTAGGCGGGGACGGAGAGACCCAGTACTTC
CSARVGGDGETQYF
>.|13|TRBJ1-1|TRBD1|TRBV6-2/TRBV6-3
TGTGCCAGCAGCTGGGACAGGGCTACTGAAGCTTTCTTT
CASSWDRATEAFF
>few|17|TRBJ2-1|TRBD1|TRBV11-2
TGTGCCAGCAGCCCCAGACAGGGGATGAGCTCCTACAATGAGCAGTTCTTC
CASSPRQGMSSYNEQFF
>few|13|TRBJ2-5|.|TRBV19
TGTGCCAGTAGTATCCGGGACGGAGAGACCCAGTACTTC
CASSIRDGETQYF
>.|15|TRBJ2-3|TRBD1|TRBV12-3/TRBV12-4
TGTGCCAGCAGTTTAGGGACAGGGGTCACAGATACGCAGTATTTT
CASSLGTGVTDTQYF
>.|13|TRBJ1-2|.|TRBV29-1
TGCAGCGATAGAAAGCGCCTTGACTATGGCTACACCTTC
CSDRKRLDYGYTF
>many|12|TRBJ1-1|TRBD1|TRBV12-3/TRBV12-4
TGTGCCAGCAGCTCTACAGGGGGCCGGGCTTTCTTT
CASSSTGGRAFF
>many|13|TRBJ2-5|.|TRBV7-7
TGTGCTAGCAGCTTGTGGGGCCAAGAGACCCAGTACTTC
CASSLWGQETQYF
>many|12|TRBJ2-3|.|TRBV12-3/TRBV12-4
TGTGCCAGCAGTCGAAACACAGATACGCAGTATTTT
CASSRNTDTQYF
>.|13|TRBJ1-2|.|TRBV6-1
TGTGCCAGCAACGACTCGCCGGGCTATGGCTACACCTTC
CASNDSPGYGYTF
>many|13|TRBJ1-5|.|TRBV2
TGTGCCAGCAAGCAGGTCTCCAATCAGCCCCAGCATTTT
CASKQVSNQPQHF
>many|13|TRBJ2-1|TRBD2|TRBV20-1
TGCAGTGCCCCGGGGACTAGCAGTAATGAGCAGTTCTTC
CSAPGTSSNEQFF
>few|12|TRBJ2-3|.|TRBV29-1
TGCAGCGTTGAGACTGGGGGGAATACGCAGTATTTT
CSVETGGNTQYF
>many|12|TRBJ2-4|.|TRBV11-1
TGTGCCAGCAGCTTCGGGGGTAACATTCAGTACTTC
CASSFGGNIQYF
>many|15|TRBJ2-5|.|TRBV29-1
TGCAGCCTCGGCGAAAGGGGAGAAGGTCGAGAGACCCAGTACTTC
CSLGERGEGRETQYF
>few|15|TRBJ1-3|.|TRBV3-1
TGTGCCAGCAGCCAAGGCGGCCCAGCTGGAAACACCATATATTTT
CASSQGGPAGNTIYF